The source of this T cell receptor (beta chain) is a study of T cells in Graves' hyperthyroidism and ophthalmopathy. The CDR3 regions of TCR beta were amplified from RNA transcripts. The study used the HTBI primer set for a first-round RT-PCR of the TCR CDR3. TCRdb independently ran MiXCR on the multiplex PCR reads; one entry per CDR3 protein. The sample has about 620,000 distinct CDR3 sequences, about a sixth seen once. Hyperthyroidism patients were newly diagnosed, had disease duration under 2 months, and were aged 18 to 65 years. Study results and caveats: A model using 13 V-J features told ophthalmopathy apart from stable hyperthyroidism.

V dropped 1 base and J dropped 5; count of bases not matched to a gene: 10. The germline V gene encodes CDR1 LGHNA and CDR2 YSLEER. This CDR3 spans 16 amino acids. On this clonotype itself: No antigen is known for it.

V gene TRBV4-3 combines with J gene TRBJ2-5; 7 bases line up with TRBD2. This TCR was sampled from a woman aged 25 to 39 with Graves' hyperthyroidism. Sequenced material: blood. The CDR3 DNA reads TGCGCCAGCAGCCAAGCGTATAGCGCGGGGGTGGAGACCCAGTACTTC. Translation gives CASSQAYSAGVETQYF.